The 9 T cell receptor beta chains below all came from one sample that was sequenced in a study of blood T cell repertoires in COVID-19. Some clones are missing from TCRdb's copy, which holds only in-frame ones; the method was immunoSEQ multiplex PCR. The sample carries around 260,000 clones, 85% to 90% recorded once. The sequenced sample was peripheral blood. Source of these receptors: a woman aged 60 to 75 with COVID-19, enrolled during active disease.

V and J are TRBV28 and TRBJ2-7; TRBD2 is a possible D gene (5 bases). This CDR3 contains 15 residues. V lost 6 bases, J lost 1 base, and 16 bases lay in between. Looked up from germline, CDR1 is MDHEN and CDR2 is SYDVKM. The chain's CDR3 is CASSWITGDSYEQYF. The DNA of the CDR3 is TGTGCCAGCAGCTGGATCACCGGGGATTCCTACGAGCAGTACTTC. The full variable domain, its missing parts supplied by reference TRBV28 and TRBJ2-7, is DVKVTQSSRYLVKRTGEKVFLECVQDMDHENMFWYRQDPGLGLRLIYFSYDVKMKEKGDIPEGYSVSREKKERFSLILESASTNQTSMYLCASSWITGDSYEQYFGPGTRLTVT.

This chain links TRBV11-2 with TRBJ1-2; the match to TRBD1 covers 10 bases. The CDR3 length is 14 residues. The germline CDR1 and CDR2 sequences are SGHAT and FQNNGV. With V trimmed by 7 bases and J by 3 bases, 5 bases remained unmatched. CDR3 region: CASTRGQGDYGYTF. CDR3 nucleotide sequence: TGTGCCAGCACTCGAGGACAGGGGGACTATGGCTACACCTTC.

A few counts support this clone. The CDR3 loop reads CATSGSEADLRYNEQFF. Written as DNA, the CDR3 is TGTGCCACCAGTGGCTCGGAAGCGGACCTCCGTTACAATGAGCAGTTCTTC. The chain couples TRBV24-1 to TRBJ2-1; D is perhaps TRBD2 (5 bases). The germline CDR1 and CDR2 sequences are KGHDR and SFDVKD. The CDR3 has 17 amino acids. Trimming left V 5 bases short and J 4 bases short, with 20 bases between.

The chain employs TRBV5-1 and TRBJ2-1; 13 bases line up with TRBD2. J gave up 6 bases and V 4 bases, and 7 bases lay outside the gene matches. CDR1 SGHRS and CDR2 YFSETQ come from the germline V gene. The CDR3 contains 16 residues. The CDR3 sequence is CASSPRTSGSLNEQFF. The CDR3 nucleotides are TGCGCCAGCAGCCCCCGGACTAGCGGGAGTCTCAATGAGCAGTTCTTC.

This clone was observed once. The genes are TRBV10-2 and TRBJ2-1; the match to TRBD2 covers 14 bases. Trimming took 2 bases from V and 2 from J; bases not matched to a gene: 11. The CDR3 has 20 amino acids. Germline loops: CDR1 WSHSY, CDR2 SAAADI. As DNA, the CDR3 is TGCGCCAGCAGTGAGCGAGGACTAGCGGGAGGAATCGGGCCCTACAATGAGCAGTTCTTC. This gives the protein CASSERGLAGGIGPYNEQFF.

The chain links TRBV5-5 to TRBJ1-1, with D uncertain. V dropped 6 bases and J dropped 1 base, with 13 bases sitting between them. CDR3 length: 14 residues. CDR1 is SGHKS, CDR2 YYEKEE, per germline (reference sequence). CDR3 in amino acids: CASTSGWANTEAFF. The CDR3 DNA sequence: TGTGCCAGCACCTCGGGGTGGGCGAACACTGAAGCTTTCTTT.

The V and J genes are TRBV19 and TRBJ1-4; the match to TRBD1 covers 7 bases. The V and J ends lost 5 bases and 0 bases, in that order; junction bases with no gene match: 3. The CDR3 covers 15 residues. Germline loops: CDR1 LNHDA, CDR2 SQIVND (reference sequence). Here the CDR3 DNA reads TGTGCCAGTAGTCAGGGACAGTCAACTAATGAAAAACTGTTTTTT. It encodes CASSQGQSTNEKLFF.

The genes are TRBV7-2 and TRBJ1-1, with D possibly matching TRBD1 (6 bases). V lost 3 bases and J lost 5, with 16 bases in between. The CDR3 is made up of 15 amino acids. CDR1 SGHTA and CDR2 FQGNSA come from the germline V gene. The DNA for the CDR3 is TGTGCCAGCAGCTTCCTGCAGGGGCGGAGGACTGAAGCTTTCTTT. Its protein is CASSFLQGRRTEAFF.

Here the CDR3 reads CSARLADTQYF. The CDR3 DNA sequence: TGCAGTGCTCGACTAGCAGATACGCAGTATTTT. The rearrangement uses TRBV20-1 and TRBJ2-3; possibly TRBD2 for D (6 bases). Looked up from germline, CDR1 is DFQATT and CDR2 is SNEGSKA (reference sequence). The CDR3 has 11 amino acids. The ends were cut back, 5 bases at V and 4 bases at J, with 7 bases in the middle.